This note documents a single T cell receptor beta chain sequence. Antigen specificity is unknown. The protocol was immunoSEQ multiplex PCR, while the TCRdb copy is restricted to in-frame clones and leaves out a portion. The profile shows approximately 110,000 clones, around nine tenths of them singletons. The sample originates from a study of T cell responses to AZD1222 COVID-19 vaccine. CDR1 and CDR2 from the germline V gene are SGHDT and YYEEEE. V shed 4 bases and J shed 0 bases, with 8 bases lying between them. The CDR3 length is 14 residues. Study-level findings and limits: When two AZD1222 doses had been given, Spike-specific TCR breadth and depth rose. Mapped onto spike, vaccine-associated CD4 TCRs spanned it and were dominant at 160-218 and 743-854. Unmutated regions of variants are reportedly targeted by nearly half of spike-specific TCRs. In all cases, repertoires were sampled only after the peak T cell response.

This sample comprised peripheral blood, obtained on day 0 of AZD1222 vaccination. The receptor comes from an adult in good health. This chain connects TRBV5-6 to TRBJ1-5, with D tentatively TRBD1 (5 bases). CDR3 amino acids: CASSRTFSNQPQHF. The CDR3 bases are TGTGCCAGCAGCCGGACATTTAGCAATCAGCCCCAGCATTTT.